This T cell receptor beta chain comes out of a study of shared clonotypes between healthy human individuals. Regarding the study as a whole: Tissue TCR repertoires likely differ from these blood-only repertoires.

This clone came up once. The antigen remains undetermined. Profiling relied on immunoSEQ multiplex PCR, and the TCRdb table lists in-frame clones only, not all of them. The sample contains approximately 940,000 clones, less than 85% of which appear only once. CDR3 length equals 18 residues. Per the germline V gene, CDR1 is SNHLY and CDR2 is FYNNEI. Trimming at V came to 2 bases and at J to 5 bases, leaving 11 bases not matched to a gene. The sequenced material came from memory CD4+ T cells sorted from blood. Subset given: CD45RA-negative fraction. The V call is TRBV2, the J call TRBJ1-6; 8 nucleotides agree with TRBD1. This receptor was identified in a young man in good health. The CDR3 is CASSEKIRGRINNSPLHF. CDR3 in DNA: TGTGCCAGCAGTGAAAAGATCAGGGGGCGCATTAATAATTCACCCCTCCACTTT.